This T cell receptor (beta chain) was captured in a study of blood T cell repertoires in COVID-19. Study background: COVID-19 samples collected from the United States, Italy and Spain covered acute and convalescent phases.

Participant age was roughly 18 to 90 years, and participants resided in about two dozen US areas. Cohorts were based on clinical histories the participants reported. The CDR3 is 13 residues long. Trimming took 11 bases from V and 3 from J, leaving 14 bases between them. Germline CDR1 reads LNHDA; CDR2 reads SQIVND (reference sequence). In the original workflow: Estimation of nucleated cell counts was performed using reference gene primer amplification. This table comes from immunoSEQ multiplex PCR, and its TCRdb copy is limited to in-frame clones, with some not included. Clonal size and the V and J genes are those of that table, whereas D and trimming came from the DNA. The table includes hundreds of thousands of clones, 88% detected once.

The sample comprised PBMCs or T cells enriched from blood (not recorded which). The genes are TRBV19 and TRBJ1-3, with D uncertain. This TCR was sampled from a woman in her twenties or thirties who had recovered from COVID-19. CDR3 protein: CACSREDGNTIYF. CDR3 nucleotides: TGTGCCTGCAGTCGGGAGGATGGAAACACCATATATTTT.